This TCR beta chain was retrieved from a study of PD-1 blockade in classical Hodgkin lymphoma. At the level of the study: Every 2 weeks, patients had 3 mg/kg nivolumab intravenously.

Between the trimmed V and J ends, which lost 4 bases and 0 bases, there was a span of 16 bases. Germline-derived CDR1 and CDR2 are MGHDK and SYGVNS. The CDR3 is made up of 17 amino acids. Time point given: cycle 4 day 1 (C4D1), after more than 5 weeks of nivolumab. Every patient relapsed after autologous stem cell transplantation, and brentuximab vedotin exposure varied. The table came from immunoSEQ multiplex PCR; TCRdb's copy has only in-frame clones and leaves some out. The sample lists roughly 100,000 clones, roughly 89% seen once, with around 17% in the top ten. Study findings and constraints: Patients newly diagnosed and complete responders had comparable baseline diversity. Relapsed/refractory patients reportedly had the lowest baseline TCR diversity, below newly diagnosed patients, who were below healthy donors. Compared with baseline, CD4+ but not CD8+ TCR diversity had risen significantly by C4D1.

Remarks on this clone: Its antigen is as yet unknown.

This clonotype was sampled from a human donor with classical Hodgkin lymphoma. The gene calls are TRBV25-1 and TRBJ2-1, with D possibly TRBD2 on 5 matching bases. Specimen: peripheral blood mononuclear cells (PBMCs), collected before the fourth cycle of nivolumab. The CDR3 DNA sequence: TGTGCCAGCAGTGGGCCGGCGGCGGGTCACTCCTACAATGAGCAGTTCTTC. Its translation is CASSGPAAGHSYNEQFF.